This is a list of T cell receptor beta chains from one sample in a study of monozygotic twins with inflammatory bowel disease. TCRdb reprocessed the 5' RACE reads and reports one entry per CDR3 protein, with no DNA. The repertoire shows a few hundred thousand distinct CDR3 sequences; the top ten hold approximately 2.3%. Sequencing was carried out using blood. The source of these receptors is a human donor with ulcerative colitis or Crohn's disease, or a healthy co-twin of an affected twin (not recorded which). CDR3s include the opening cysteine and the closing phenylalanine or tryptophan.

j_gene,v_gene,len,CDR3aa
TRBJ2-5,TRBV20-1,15,CSATRGQGRGETQYF
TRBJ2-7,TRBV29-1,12,CSVGEPVGEQYF
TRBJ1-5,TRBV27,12,CASSLTGQPQHF
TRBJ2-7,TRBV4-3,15,CASSQDWGQTYEQYF
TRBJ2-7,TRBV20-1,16,CSAVFPGLAGVSEQYF
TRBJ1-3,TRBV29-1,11,CSVALRNTIYF
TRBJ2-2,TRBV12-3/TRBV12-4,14,CASRSSSNTGELFF
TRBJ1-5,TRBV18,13,CASSPGGNQPQHF
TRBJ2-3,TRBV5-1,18,CASSSGLAGGPIGDTQYF
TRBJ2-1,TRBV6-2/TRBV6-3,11,CASSYDNEQFF
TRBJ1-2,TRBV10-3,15,CAISLWGSGDYGYTF
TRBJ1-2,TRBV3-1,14,CASSQGPPIYGYTF
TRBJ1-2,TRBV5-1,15,CASSKPTGGNYGYTF
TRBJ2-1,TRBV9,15,CASSVVREPYNEQFF
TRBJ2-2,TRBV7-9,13,CASSGSAAGELFF
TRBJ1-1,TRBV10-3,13,CAHRQGLNTEAFF
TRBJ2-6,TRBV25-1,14,CASSELGGAPVLTF
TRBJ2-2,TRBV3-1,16,CASSQAGAANTGELFF
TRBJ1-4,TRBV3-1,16,CASSQTHSTIKEKLFF
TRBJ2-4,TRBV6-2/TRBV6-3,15,CASSPELATKNIQYF
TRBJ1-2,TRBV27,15,CASSLPPGGSYGYTF
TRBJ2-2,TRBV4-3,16,CASSQGFTRDTGELFF
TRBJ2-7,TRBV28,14,CATQKSGVPYEQYF
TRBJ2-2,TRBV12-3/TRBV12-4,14,CASSSGGDTGELFF
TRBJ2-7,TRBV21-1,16,CAIPWRLAGGAYEQYF
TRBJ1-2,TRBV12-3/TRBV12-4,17,CASRSKILTDHNYGYTF
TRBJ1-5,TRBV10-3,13,CAISGQYNQPQHF
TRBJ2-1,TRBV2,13,CASSEDNYNEQFF
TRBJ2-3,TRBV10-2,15,CASSEFVGVADTQYF
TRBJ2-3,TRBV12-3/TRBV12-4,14,CASSLRILTDTQYF
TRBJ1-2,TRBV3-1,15,CASSLGQGSNYGYTF
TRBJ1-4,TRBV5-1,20,CASSFSHFTTLDSRNEKLFF